This entry lists 8 T cell receptor beta chains sequenced from one sample in a study of T cell responses to AZD1222 COVID-19 vaccine. Sequencing used immunoSEQ multiplex PCR; TCRdb keeps in-frame clones, though not all of them. The profile shows roughly 140,000 clones, more than 75% of them singletons. The material was peripheral blood, obtained on day 0 of MenACWY control vaccination. These receptors all come from an adult in good health.

The rearrangement joins TRBV5-1 to TRBJ2-7; the D is unclear. Between the trimmed V and J ends, which lost 1 base and 2 bases, there was a span of 7 bases. The CDR3 totals 13 residues. Per germline, CDR1 SGHRS and CDR2 YFSETQ. CDR3 bases: TGCGCCAGCAGCTTGCAGTCGCCCTACGAGCAGTACTTC. This codes for CASSLQSPYEQYF.

This clone was found a few times. The V and J genes are TRBV19 and TRBJ1-1; D uncertain. The V and J ends lost 5 bases and 1 base respectively, with 11 bases between them. Germline-derived CDR1 and CDR2 are LNHDA and SQIVND (reference sequence). The CDR3 loop spans 14 amino acids. The CDR3: CASSPTPANTEAFF. In DNA form, the CDR3 reads TGTGCCAGTAGTCCGACGCCGGCGAACACTGAAGCTTTCTTT.

This chain uses TRBV5-4 with TRBJ1-1; tentative D call: TRBD1 (6 bases). The CDR3 runs 14 residues. The germline V and J ends were trimmed by 4 bases and 4 bases, with 14 bases remaining between them. Germline V gene lookup returns CDR1 SGHNT and CDR2 YYREEE (reference sequence). CDR3 in DNA: TGTGCCAGCAGCGTACAGGGCCAGGTCACTGAAGCTTTCTTT. Translating it yields CASSVQGQVTEAFF.

This chain links TRBV5-4 with TRBJ1-2, with D possibly matching TRBD1 (5 bases). The CDR3 length is 14 residues. Trimming took off 0 bases at V and 8 bases at J, with 14 bases between the two ends. CDR1 and CDR2 from the germline V gene are SGHNT and YYREEE (reference sequence). Here the CDR3 DNA reads TGTGCCAGCAGCTTGGAGGCAGGGCGGAACGGCTACACCTTC. Translation: CASSLEAGRNGYTF.

The chain employs TRBV7-2 and TRBJ2-3, with 10 bases lining up with TRBD2. The germline V gene has CDR1 SGHTA and CDR2 FQGNSA. Trimming cost V 5 bases and J 5 bases; bases outside gene matches: 4. This CDR3 spans 14 amino acids. CDR3 region: CASSQAGGQDTQYF. The CDR3 bases are TGTGCCAGCAGCCAAGCGGGGGGGCAAGATACGCAGTATTTT.

This clone was seen a few times. This sequence joins TRBV28 and TRBJ1-2; D is possibly TRBD1 (6 bases). Deletions cut 4 bases from V and 2 bases from J, with 11 bases between. CDR1 and CDR2 from the germline V gene are MDHEN and SYDVKM. CDR3 length equals 14 residues. In nucleotides, the CDR3 is TGTGCCAGCAGTTCTTCAGGACAGAACTATGGCTACACCTTC. Translation gives CASSSSGQNYGYTF.

The CDR3 protein is CASSQRYRGQETQYF. Written as DNA, the CDR3 is TGTGCCAGCAGCCAAAGATACCGGGGGCAAGAGACCCAGTACTTC. This rearrangement joins TRBV4-2 to TRBJ2-5; the D gene is possibly TRBD2 (6 bases). In germline, CDR1 is LGHNA, CDR2 YNFKEQ. V lost 2 bases and J lost 2, with 12 bases in between. This CDR3 contains 15 residues.

The chain links TRBV11-3 to TRBJ1-6; no firm D call. V was cut by 5 bases and J by 10 bases, with 12 bases left in between. This CDR3 is built from 13 residues. From germline, CDR1 is SGHNT and CDR2 YENEEA. CDR3: CASSPQSGSPLHF. CDR3 sequence (DNA): TGTGCCAGCAGCCCCCAATCGGGGTCACCCCTCCACTTT. The full variable domain, its missing parts supplied by reference TRBV11-3 and TRBJ1-6, is EAGVVQSPRYKIIEKKQPVAFWCNPISGHNTLYWYLQNLGQGPELLIRYENEEAVDDSQLPKDRFSAERLKGVDSTLKIQPAELGDSAVYLCASSPQSGSPLHFGNGTRLTVT.